The 15 T cell receptor beta chains in this list originate from one sample, sequenced in a study of graft-versus-host responses after intestinal transplantation. Some clones are missing from TCRdb's copy, which holds only in-frame ones; the method was immunoSEQ multiplex PCR. The sample shows tens of thousands of clones, roughly 93% of them seen only once. Sequencing was performed on PBMCs, taken about 790 days after a first intestinal transplant, on the day of a second. The receptors were sampled from a human patient who received an intestinal transplant, so some T cells may come from the graft donor.

This rearrangement joins TRBV11-2 to TRBJ1-5; 7 bases match TRBD1. Germline V gene sequence: CDR1 SGHAT, CDR2 FQNNGV. The J segment lost 1 base and the V segment lost 6 bases, leaving 6 bases of the junction unmatched. The CDR3 runs to 15 residues. The CDR3, as DNA: TGTGCCAGCAGTTTCAGGGGGGGGAGCAATCAGCCCCAGCATTTT. Amino acids: CASSFRGGSNQPQHF.

The rearrangement uses TRBV15 and TRBJ2-2; D is uncertain. Germline CDR1 reads LNHNV; CDR2 reads YYDKDF (reference sequence). The CDR3 length is 16 residues. Deletions cut 0 bases from V and 0 bases from J, with 8 bases between. The CDR3 sequence is CATSREIGTNTGELFF. The CDR3 coding sequence is TGTGCCACCAGCAGAGAGATAGGTACGAACACCGGGGAGCTGTTTTTT.

The chain carries TRBV7-2 and TRBJ1-2; D ambiguous. CDR1 and CDR2 from the germline V gene are SGHTA and FQGNSA. This CDR3 is 14 amino acids long. Deletions cut 1 base from V and 3 bases from J, with 9 bases between. The CDR3 nucleotides read TGTGCCAGCAGCTTAGTCCGCGGGGACTATGGCTACACCTTC. Translating gives CASSLVRGDYGYTF.

A note on this clone: Other DNA sequences from this sample encode an identical CDR3 as well. The genes are TRBV28 and TRBJ2-7; D uncertain. Germline-derived CDR1 and CDR2 are MDHEN and SYDVKM. V was clipped by 1 base and J by 4 bases, with 5 bases between them. This CDR3 is built from 12 residues. CDR3 protein: CASSLLGYEQYF. The CDR3 DNA is TGTGCCAGCAGTTTATTAGGGTACGAGCAGTACTTC.

The genes are TRBV6-4 and TRBJ1-4, with D possibly being TRBD1 (5 bases). Germline assignment: CDR1 MRHNA and CDR2 SNTAGT. V lost 6 bases and J 3 bases, leaving 5 bases between the germline ends. This CDR3 is built from 12 residues. This CDR3 reads CASRGPNEKLFF. The CDR3 coding sequence is TGTGCCAGCAGGGGGCCTAATGAAAAACTGTTTTTT.

This clone was seen once. The chain joins TRBV5-1 to TRBJ2-5; 9 nucleotides line up with TRBD1. The junction had 8 bases not matched to a gene; V was cut back by 0 bases and J by 14 bases. Germline loops: CDR1 SGHRS, CDR2 YFSETQ. The CDR3 runs 13 residues. CDR3 nucleotides: TGCGCCAGCAGCTTGGCCGGTTTGGGACAGGGCTACTTC. It codes for CASSLAGLGQGYF.

V is TRBV5-6 and J is TRBJ2-1, with D unresolved. The CDR3 loop spans 12 amino acids. CDR1 is SGHDT, CDR2 YYEEEE, per germline. Trimming shortened V by 4 bases and J by 7 bases, and 9 bases separated the two germline ends. The CDR3 DNA reads as TGTGCCAGCAGCCCCGGTGCGAATGAGCAGTTCTTC. This codes for CASSPGANEQFF.

The rearrangement links TRBV29-1 to TRBJ2-1; 9 nucleotides match TRBD2. The CDR3 covers 13 residues. Germline lookup yields CDR1 SQVTM and CDR2 ANQGSEA. J gave up 0 bases and V 7 bases, and 1 base lay outside the gene matches. CDR3 DNA sequence: TGCAGCGGTAGCGGGAGCTCCTACAATGAGCAGTTCTTC. Protein: CSGSGSSYNEQFF.

CDR3 sequence (DNA): TGTGCCACCAGCACGTCCCCGGGGGGATTGGGATCACCCCTCCACTTT. It yields the protein CATSTSPGGLGSPLHF. The chain employs TRBV15 and TRBJ1-6; tentative D call: TRBD1 (5 bases). The CDR3 length is 16 residues. CDR1 is LNHNV and CDR2 is YYDKDF in the germline V gene (reference sequence). Trimming stripped 4 bases from V and 10 bases from J, with 20 bases between.

This chain links TRBV7-2 with TRBJ1-4; D perhaps matches TRBD1 (6 bases). V was trimmed by 6 bases and J by 6 bases, leaving 17 bases between them. The germline V gene has CDR1 SGHTA and CDR2 FQGNSA. CDR3 size: 15 residues. The DNA of the CDR3 is TGTGCCAGCAGTTCCCACAGGGAGGAATATGAAAAACTGTTTTTT. Translating gives CASSSHREEYEKLFF.

This rearrangement joins TRBV2 to TRBJ1-5; D is unresolved. V shed 3 bases and J shed 4 bases, with 7 bases lying between them. The CDR3 contains 13 residues. Per the germline V gene, CDR1 is SNHLY and CDR2 is FYNNEI. The CDR3 coding sequence is TGTGCCAGCAGTGAGATCGTGAATCAGCCCCAGCATTTT. The encoded protein is CASSEIVNQPQHF.

The chain has TRBV5-1 and TRBJ1-1; D gene ambiguous. The CDR3 contains 13 residues. Trimming removed 2 bases from V and 2 bases from J, with 7 bases in between. The V gene's germline CDR1 is SGHRS and CDR2 YFSETQ. This chain's CDR3 is CASSFEGNTEAFF. The CDR3 DNA is TGCGCCAGCAGCTTCGAAGGAAACACTGAAGCTTTCTTT.

The chain uses TRBV6-5 and TRBJ2-3; 9 positions agree with TRBD1. J lost 1 base, V lost 8 bases, and 1 base had no gene match. Germline CDR1 MNHEY, CDR2 SVGAGI. This CDR3 has 13 amino acids. CDR3 amino acids: CASRTGGTDTQYF. The DNA for the CDR3 is TGTGCCAGCCGGACAGGGGGCACAGATACGCAGTATTTT.

V is TRBV7-2 and J is TRBJ2-1, with D tentatively TRBD2 (6 bases). Germline V CDR1 and CDR2: SGHTA, FQGNSA. The CDR3 sequence is 12 residues long. The V and J ends lost 5 bases and 15 bases respectively, with 17 bases between them. CDR3 coding DNA: TGTGCCAGCAGCACGACTAGTCAGAGGCGGTTCTTC. Its protein is CASSTTSQRRFF.

The chain has TRBV5-1 and TRBJ2-1, with D possibly being TRBD1 (6 bases). CDR1 and CDR2 from the germline V gene are SGHRS and YFSETQ. The CDR3 is 14 residues long. V shed 2 bases and J shed 8 bases, with 14 bases lying between them. CDR3 residues: CASSLGGLFDEQFF. DNA for the CDR3: TGCGCCAGCAGCTTAGGGGGATTGTTTGATGAGCAGTTCTTC.